The 18 T cell receptor beta chains below come from one sample, sequenced in a study of blood T cells in healthy people across ages. Through a sample-barcoded 5' primer and a J-beta primer mix, a second PCR was run for roughly 7 to 11 cycles. TCRdb reprocessed the 5' RACE reads with MiXCR, giving one entry per CDR3 protein. The sample lists about 730,000 distinct CDR3 sequences; around 40% were seen once. The sample comprised blood. The receptors come from a woman between 55 and 75 years old in good health.

This clonotype came up a few times. The CDR3 DNA reads as TGTGCCAGCGGACCGGGAAGAAATTCACCCCTCCACTTT. Encoded protein: CASGPGRNSPLHF. This chain uses TRBV27 with TRBJ1-6; D gene ambiguous. Between the trimmed V and J ends, which lost 8 bases and 7 bases, there was a span of 12 bases. This CDR3 comprises 13 residues. The germline CDR1 and CDR2 sequences are MNHEY and SMNVEV (reference sequence).

The J gene is TRBJ2-1, the V gene TRBV7-2, with 7 bases aligning to TRBD1. Germline CDR1 and CDR2: SGHTA and FQGNSA. CDR3 size: 12 residues. V dropped 11 bases and J dropped 1; count of bases not matched to a gene: 2. The CDR3 region is CAETGSYNEQFF. CDR3 DNA sequence: TGTGCCGAGACAGGGTCCTACAATGAGCAGTTCTTC.

The gene calls are TRBV20-1 and TRBJ2-3; 12 bases are shared with TRBD2. V shed 1 base, J shed 5 bases, and the junction held 10 bases outside the gene matches. Per germline, CDR1 DFQATT and CDR2 SNEGSKA (reference sequence). This CDR3 contains 17 residues. Here the CDR3 reads CSARALAGGRGRDTQYF. CDR3 coding DNA: TGCAGTGCTAGAGCGCTAGCGGGGGGGCGCGGAAGAGATACGCAGTATTTT.

On this clonotype: One end of the junction is discordant with germline, which a read error may explain. This chain links TRBV7-2 with TRBJ1-2, with TRBD1 identical over 9 bases. Germline assignment: CDR1 SGHTA and CDR2 FQGNSA. The CDR3 runs 15 residues. Written as DNA, the CDR3 is TGTGCCAGCGGCTTAGCGACGGGACAGGGCCATGGCTACACCTTC. Protein product: CASGLATGQGHGYTF.

This chain connects TRBV27 to TRBJ2-1; D might be TRBD2 (6 bases). V was shortened by 7 bases and J by 7 bases, with 14 bases between the two germline ends. The germline gives CDR1 MNHEY, CDR2 SMNVEV (reference sequence). This CDR3 region has 13 residues. The CDR3: CASTPGRENEQFF. The CDR3 coding sequence is TGTGCCAGCACACCTGGGCGGGAAAATGAGCAGTTCTTC.

This clonotype was seen a few times. The chain combines TRBV12-3 or TRBV12-4 with TRBJ1-1; a possible D gene is TRBD1 (5 bases). This CDR3 comprises 12 residues. V was pared by 6 bases and J by 2 bases, with 7 bases between. The DNA for the CDR3 is TGTGCCAGCAGCGGACAAAACACTGAAGCTTTCTTT. Residues: CASSGQNTEAFF.

V and J are TRBV15 and TRBJ2-1; D is possibly TRBD2 (6 bases). V was pared by 1 base and J by 13 bases, with 20 bases between. This CDR3 is 15 amino acids long. Germline V CDR1 and CDR2: LNHNV, YYDKDF (reference sequence). For the CDR3, the DNA is TGTGCCACCAGCAGAGCGGAGGGGTTAGGGGAGACCCAGTTCTTC. It translates to CATSRAEGLGETQFF.

V gene TRBV7-2 combines with J gene TRBJ2-7; D tentatively reads TRBD1 or TRBD2 (5 bases each). From germline, CDR1 is SGHTA and CDR2 FQGNSA. CDR3 length: 12 residues. The ends were cut back, 6 bases at V and 7 bases at J, with 13 bases in the middle. The CDR3 loop reads CASRTDRGEQYF. CDR3 coding DNA: TGTGCCAGCAGGACAGACAGAGGGGAGCAGTACTTC.

The J gene is TRBJ2-4, the V gene TRBV11-2; the match to TRBD2 covers 8 bases. The last part of the DNA fits TRBJ2-7 better; the J call may be wrong. The germline CDR1 and CDR2 sequences are SGHAT and FQNNGV. The CDR3 is made up of 14 amino acids. The CDR3 sequence: CASSSIAGFYEQYF. The CDR3 DNA sequence: TGTGCCAGCAGCTCCATAGCGGGATTTTACGAGCAGTACTTC.

Turning to this clonotype: This may come from a read error, since a much larger clone is one base off. The V and J genes are TRBV20-1 and TRBJ2-5; D not resolved. Germline CDR1 DFQATT, CDR2 SNEGSKA (reference sequence). With 0 bases removed from V and 11 bases from J, the gap between germline ends came to 13 bases. The CDR3 totals 12 residues. The CDR3 reads CSARERVNEQYF. DNA for the CDR3: TGCAGTGCTAGAGAGCGAGTTAATGAGCAGTACTTC.

About this clonotype: One base away lies a much larger clone, so this may be a sequencing read error. The chain employs TRBV29-1 and TRBJ2-5, with D perhaps given as TRBD1 or TRBD2 (5 bases each). There are 12 residues in the CDR3. V lost 1 base and J lost 9, with 12 bases in between. Germline loops: CDR1 SQVTM, CDR2 ANQGSEA. CDR3 protein: CSVEGLGEPQYF. The CDR3 DNA reads as TGCAGCGTTGAAGGGCTGGGGGAGCCCCAGTACTTC.

There are a few counts of this clonotype. The chain carries TRBV7-9 and TRBJ2-3, with 13 bases identical to TRBD2. CDR1 and CDR2 from the germline V gene are SEHNR and FQNEAQ (reference sequence). The CDR3 has 19 residues. Losses at the gene ends were 4 bases for V and 2 bases for J; bases not matched to a gene: 12. CDR3 loop: CASSSRTSGGRFITDTQYF. Here the CDR3 DNA reads TGTGCCAGCAGCTCCCGGACTAGCGGGGGCCGGTTTATCACAGATACGCAGTATTTT.

The V call is TRBV6-6, the J call TRBJ1-1; D is possibly TRBD1 (6 bases). V lost 4 bases and J 1 base, leaving 16 bases between the germline ends. The CDR3 is 16 residues long. Per the germline V gene, CDR1 is MNHNY and CDR2 is SVGAGI (reference sequence). CDR3 residues: CASSSTPGDKNTEAFF. CDR3 nucleotide sequence: TGTGCCAGCAGTTCGACCCCGGGGGACAAGAACACTGAAGCTTTCTTT.

V and J are TRBV20-1 and TRBJ2-1; the D is unclear. The germline V gene has CDR1 DFQATT and CDR2 SNEGSKA (reference sequence). The CDR3 has 18 amino acids. Trimming took 0 bases from V and 0 from J, leaving 18 bases between them. The CDR3: CSARDLFQSERSYNEQFF. In nucleotides, the CDR3 is TGCAGTGCTAGAGATCTCTTTCAGTCTGAGCGCTCCTACAATGAGCAGTTCTTC.

This rearrangement joins TRBV25-1 to TRBJ1-4; maybe TRBD1 (5 bases). With 4 bases removed from V and 12 bases from J, the gap between germline ends came to 18 bases. This CDR3 comprises 14 residues. Germline CDR1 reads MGHDK; CDR2 reads SYGVNS. This chain's CDR3 is CASSGGWVGEQLFF. CDR3 coding DNA: TGTGCCAGCAGTGGGGGGTGGGTCGGAGAACAACTGTTTTTT.

This clonotype has a handful of counts. This chain uses TRBV27 with TRBJ2-5; no reliable D call. Per germline, CDR1 MNHEY and CDR2 SMNVEV (reference sequence). Trimming stripped 3 bases from V and 4 bases from J, with 12 bases between. The CDR3 is 14 amino acids. The CDR3 here is CASSFKAVGETQYF. The CDR3 DNA reads TGTGCCAGCAGTTTCAAGGCAGTCGGAGAGACCCAGTACTTC.

The chain joins TRBV7-3 to TRBJ2-7; 10 nucleotides agree with TRBD2. The V and J ends lost 5 bases and 3 bases, in that order; junction bases with no gene match: 7. CDR3 length equals 15 residues. CDR1 and CDR2 from the germline V gene are SGHTA and FQGTGA. CDR3 sequence reads: CASSPGTSDYYEQYF. In DNA, the CDR3 is TGTGCCAGCAGCCCCGGGACTAGCGATTACTACGAGCAGTACTTC. The variable domain in full, with the rest retrieved from reference TRBV7-3 and TRBJ2-7, is GAGVSQTPSNKVTEKGKYVELRCDPISGHTALYWYRQSLGQGPEFLIYFQGTGAADDSGLPNDRFFAVRPEGSVSTLKIQRTERGDSAVYLCASSPGTSDYYEQYFGPGTRLTVT.

J is TRBJ2-1 and V is TRBV9, with 9 bases that match TRBD2. CDR3 length: 16 residues. With 0 bases clipped from V and 7 bases from J, the junction kept 8 bases outside the gene matches. The germline CDR1 and CDR2 sequences are SGDLS and YYNGEE. CDR3 amino acids: CASSVVAGGPQNEQFF. CDR3 nucleotide sequence: TGTGCCAGCAGCGTAGTTGCGGGAGGGCCCCAGAATGAGCAGTTCTTC.